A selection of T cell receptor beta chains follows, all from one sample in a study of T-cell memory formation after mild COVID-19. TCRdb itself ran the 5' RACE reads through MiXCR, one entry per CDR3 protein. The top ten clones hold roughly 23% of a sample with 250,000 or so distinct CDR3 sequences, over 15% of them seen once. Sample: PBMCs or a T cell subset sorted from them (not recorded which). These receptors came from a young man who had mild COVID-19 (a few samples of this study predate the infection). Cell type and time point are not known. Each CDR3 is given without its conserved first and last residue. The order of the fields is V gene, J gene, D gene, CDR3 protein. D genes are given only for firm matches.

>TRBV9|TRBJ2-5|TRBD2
ASSVGGLAGGRRLETQY
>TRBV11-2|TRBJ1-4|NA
ASSFGLTGRMKNCF
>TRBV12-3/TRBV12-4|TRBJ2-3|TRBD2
ASTFQERGLTDTQY
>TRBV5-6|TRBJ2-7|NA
ASGPGETYEQY
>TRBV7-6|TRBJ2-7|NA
ASSLSAGFYEQY
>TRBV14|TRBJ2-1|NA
ASSQLSISYNEQF
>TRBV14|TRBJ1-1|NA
ASSRAGQNTEAF
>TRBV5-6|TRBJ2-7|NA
ASSLGARYYEQY
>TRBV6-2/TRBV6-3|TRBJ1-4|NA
ASSYAFGETATNEKLF
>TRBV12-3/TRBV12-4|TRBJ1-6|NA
ASSFQGPANSPLH
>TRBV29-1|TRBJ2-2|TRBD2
SVETSVNTGELF
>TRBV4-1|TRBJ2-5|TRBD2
ASSRSLERGELQETQY
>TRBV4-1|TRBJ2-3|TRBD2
ASSLTGTSGTDTQY
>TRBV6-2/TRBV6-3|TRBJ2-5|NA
ASSYAGQETQY
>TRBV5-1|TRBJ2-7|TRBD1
ARSLPQGGEQY
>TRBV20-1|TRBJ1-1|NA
SASTSSGEVWITEAF
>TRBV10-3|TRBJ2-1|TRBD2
AISEFLAGYNEQF
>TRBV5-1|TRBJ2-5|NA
ASSPQGGTEETQY
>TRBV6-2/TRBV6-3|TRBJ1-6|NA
ASSFYLDSPLH
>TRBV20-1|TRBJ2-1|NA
SASSGRNEQF
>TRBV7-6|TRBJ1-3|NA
ASFSGTDSGNTIY
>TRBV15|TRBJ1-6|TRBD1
ATSREPMTGGIPLH
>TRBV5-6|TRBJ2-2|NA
ASSGETRGGELF
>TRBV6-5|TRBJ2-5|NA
ASSYMGETQY
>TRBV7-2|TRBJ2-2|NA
ASSLPAPWGNTGELF
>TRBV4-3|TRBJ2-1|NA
ASSQDWGGGGDEQF
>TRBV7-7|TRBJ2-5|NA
ASSLEAAGRETQY
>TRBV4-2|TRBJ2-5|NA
ASSLTRLNQETQY
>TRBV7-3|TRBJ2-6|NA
ASSLTVAAGANVLT
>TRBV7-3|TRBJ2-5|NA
ASSLTLGETQY
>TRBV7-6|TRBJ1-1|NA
ASSLLPVLNTEAF
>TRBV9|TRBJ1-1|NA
ASSPRPRALEAF
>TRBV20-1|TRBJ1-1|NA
SAREGRPEAF
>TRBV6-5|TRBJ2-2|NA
ASSRTGNTGELF
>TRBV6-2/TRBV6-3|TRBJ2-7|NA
ASRYGANYEQY
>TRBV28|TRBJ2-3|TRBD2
ASSRGLAGADTQY
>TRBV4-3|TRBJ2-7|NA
ASSQGVSGYEQY
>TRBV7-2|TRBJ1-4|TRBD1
ASSYRGLDEKLF
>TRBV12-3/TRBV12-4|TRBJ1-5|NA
ASRTGPSNQPQH
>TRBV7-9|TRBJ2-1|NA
ASSPMTVYNEQF
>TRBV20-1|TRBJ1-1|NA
SASWVSTEAF
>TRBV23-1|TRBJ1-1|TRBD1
ASTRDRGTTEAF
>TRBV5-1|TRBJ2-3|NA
ARTRPGPMTDTQY
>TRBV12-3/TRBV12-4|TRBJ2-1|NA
ASSLGGADNEQF
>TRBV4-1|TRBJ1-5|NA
ASSRAAGSNQPQH
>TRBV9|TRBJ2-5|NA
ASSVAAQETQY
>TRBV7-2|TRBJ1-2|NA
ASSDPPGMYGYT
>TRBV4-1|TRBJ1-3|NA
ASSQYGPYGNTIY
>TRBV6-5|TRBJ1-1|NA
ASSYNFRDGAF
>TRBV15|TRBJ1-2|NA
ATSPGTNYGYT
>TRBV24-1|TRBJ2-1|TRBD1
ATSDRTGQF
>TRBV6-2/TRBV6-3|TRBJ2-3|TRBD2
ASSYPGLAGNTQY
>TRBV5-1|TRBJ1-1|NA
ASSLEWPEAF
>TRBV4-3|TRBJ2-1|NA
ASSQTGPPTNEQF
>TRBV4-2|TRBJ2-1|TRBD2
ASSQVVASGVYNEQF
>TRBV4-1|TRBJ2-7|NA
ASSQGSSGGYEQY
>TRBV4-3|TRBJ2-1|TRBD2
ASSQEAGDYEQF
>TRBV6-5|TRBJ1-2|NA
ASSYRRQGGYGYT
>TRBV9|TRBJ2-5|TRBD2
ASSVGGSGVGETQY